This is a list of T cell receptor beta chains from one sample in a study of cytomegalovirus exposure and HLA in healthy donors. TCRdb keeps only in-frame clones here, not all; method: immunoSEQ multiplex PCR. The profile shows some 160,000 clones, around 84% of them singletons. Specimen: PBMCs. The receptors here all came from a man between 45 and 60 years old in good health and CMV-seropositive. CDR3s include the opening cysteine and the closing phenylalanine or tryptophan. The D gene is left open where the match is weak. The size field is filled for only some rows; it gives once, few, many or a size class.

clone size: NA
D gene: TRBD1
J gene: TRBJ2-7
V gene: TRBV5-1
CDR3 protein: CASSLTGTGINEQYF
CDR3 DNA: TGCGCCAGCAGCTTAACCGGGACAGGGATCAACGAGCAGTACTTC

clone size: NA
D gene: NA
J gene: TRBJ2-6
V gene: TRBV14
CDR3 protein: CASSLLGPGANVLTF
CDR3 DNA: TGTGCCAGCAGCCTTCTGGGGCCCGGGGCCAACGTCCTGACTTTC

clone size: NA
D gene: TRBD1
J gene: TRBJ1-2
V gene: TRBV27
CDR3 protein: CASSRQGTDGYTF
CDR3 DNA: TGTGCCAGCAGTCGACAGGGTACGGATGGCTACACCTTC

clone size: NA
D gene: NA
J gene: TRBJ1-2
V gene: TRBV6-5
CDR3 protein: CASSSGVGNYGYTF
CDR3 DNA: TGTGCCAGCAGTTCGGGGGTCGGTAACTATGGCTACACCTTC

clone size: NA
D gene: TRBD1
J gene: TRBJ2-1
V gene: TRBV7-7
CDR3 protein: CASSPRQGYNEQFF
CDR3 DNA: TGTGCTAGCAGCCCTAGACAGGGCTACAATGAGCAGTTCTTC

clone size: NA
D gene: NA
J gene: TRBJ1-1
V gene: TRBV6-9
CDR3 protein: CASSYHQGTPIRGAFF
CDR3 DNA: TGTGCCAGCAGTTATCATCAAGGGACACCAATCAGGGGAGCTTTCTTT

clone size: NA
D gene: NA
J gene: TRBJ1-2
V gene: TRBV19
CDR3 protein: CASSIDLTGYLGYTF
CDR3 DNA: TGTGCCAGTAGTATAGACCTTACAGGGTATCTTGGCTACACCTTC

clone size: NA
D gene: TRBD2
J gene: TRBJ2-5
V gene: TRBV10-3
CDR3 protein: CAIRGTSGGKETQYF
CDR3 DNA: TGTGCCATCAGGGGGACTAGCGGGGGGAAAGAGACCCAGTACTTC

clone size: once
D gene: NA
J gene: TRBJ1-4
V gene: TRBV6-6
CDR3 protein: CASSYATNEKLFF
CDR3 DNA: TGTGCCAGCAGTTACGCGACTAATGAAAAACTGTTTTTT

clone size: NA
D gene: TRBD1
J gene: TRBJ1-2
V gene: TRBV13
CDR3 protein: CASSRQGPVYGYTF
CDR3 DNA: TGTGCCAGCAGCCGACAGGGACCTGTCTATGGCTACACCTTC

clone size: few
D gene: NA
J gene: TRBJ1-3
V gene: TRBV29-1
CDR3 protein: CMCSSGNTIYF
CDR3 DNA: TGCATGTGCAGCTCTGGAAACACCATATATTTT

clone size: NA
D gene: TRBD1
J gene: TRBJ2-2
V gene: TRBV5-6
CDR3 protein: CASSYLGGPNTGELFF
CDR3 DNA: TGTGCCAGCAGCTACTTAGGGGGCCCTAACACCGGGGAGCTGTTTTTT

clone size: NA
D gene: TRBD2
J gene: TRBJ2-1
V gene: TRBV27
CDR3 protein: CASSFLAGAYNEQFF
CDR3 DNA: TGTGCCAGCAGTTTTTTGGCGGGAGCCTACAATGAGCAGTTCTTC